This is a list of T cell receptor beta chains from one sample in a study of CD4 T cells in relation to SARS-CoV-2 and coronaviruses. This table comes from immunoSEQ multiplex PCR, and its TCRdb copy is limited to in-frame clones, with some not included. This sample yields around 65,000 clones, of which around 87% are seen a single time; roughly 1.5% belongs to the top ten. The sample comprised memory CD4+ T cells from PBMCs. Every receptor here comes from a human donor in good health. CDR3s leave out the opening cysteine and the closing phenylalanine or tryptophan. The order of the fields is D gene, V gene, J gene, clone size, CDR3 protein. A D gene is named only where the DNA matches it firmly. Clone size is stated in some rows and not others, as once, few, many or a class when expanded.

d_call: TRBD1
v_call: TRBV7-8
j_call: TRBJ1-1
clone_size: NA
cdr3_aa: ASSPRQGAEAF

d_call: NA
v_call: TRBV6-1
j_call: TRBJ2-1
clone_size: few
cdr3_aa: ASSEMQREQF

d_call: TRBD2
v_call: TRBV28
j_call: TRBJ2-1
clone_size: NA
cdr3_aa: ASSSSWTSGYYNEQF

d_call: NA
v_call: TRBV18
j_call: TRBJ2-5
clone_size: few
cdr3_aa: ASSVQEETQY

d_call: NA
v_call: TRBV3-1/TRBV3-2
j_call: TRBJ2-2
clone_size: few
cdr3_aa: ASSHYRAGGELF

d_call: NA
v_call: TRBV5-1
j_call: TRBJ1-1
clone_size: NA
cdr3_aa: ASSLDRVNTEAF

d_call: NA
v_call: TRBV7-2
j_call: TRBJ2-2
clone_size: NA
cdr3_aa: ASSLGGSISTGELF

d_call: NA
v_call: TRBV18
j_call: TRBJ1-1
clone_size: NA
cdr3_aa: ASSPRTDTEAF

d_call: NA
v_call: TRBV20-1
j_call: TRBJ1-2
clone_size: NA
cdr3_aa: SASLRTFYGYT

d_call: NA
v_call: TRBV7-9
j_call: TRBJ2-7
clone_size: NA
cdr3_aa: ASSPRTGGFSEQY

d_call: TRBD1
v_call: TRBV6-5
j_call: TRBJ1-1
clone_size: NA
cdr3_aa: ASSLGQYTEAF

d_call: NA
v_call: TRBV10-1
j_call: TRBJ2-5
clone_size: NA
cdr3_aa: ASSEGKETQY